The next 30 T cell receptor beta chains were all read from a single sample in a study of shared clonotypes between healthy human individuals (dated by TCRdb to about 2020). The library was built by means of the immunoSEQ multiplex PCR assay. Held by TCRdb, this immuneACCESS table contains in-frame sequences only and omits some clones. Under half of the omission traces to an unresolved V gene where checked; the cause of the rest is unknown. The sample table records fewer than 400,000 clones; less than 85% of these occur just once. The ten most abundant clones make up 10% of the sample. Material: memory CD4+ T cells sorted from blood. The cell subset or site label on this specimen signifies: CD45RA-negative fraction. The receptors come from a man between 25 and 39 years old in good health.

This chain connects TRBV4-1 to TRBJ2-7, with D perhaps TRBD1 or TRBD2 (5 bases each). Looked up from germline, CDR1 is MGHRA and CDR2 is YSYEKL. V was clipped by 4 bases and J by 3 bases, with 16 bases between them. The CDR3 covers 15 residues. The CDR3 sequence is CASSRSDGTHYEQYF. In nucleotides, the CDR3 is TGCGCCAGCAGCCGATCAGACGGGACCCACTACGAGCAGTACTTC.

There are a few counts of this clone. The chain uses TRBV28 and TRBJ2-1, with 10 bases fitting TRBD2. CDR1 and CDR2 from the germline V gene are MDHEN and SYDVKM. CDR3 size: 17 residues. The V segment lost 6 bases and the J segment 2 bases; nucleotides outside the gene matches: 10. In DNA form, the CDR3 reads TGTGCCAGCAGCTCCGCTAGCGGGAGAGGGACCTACAATGAGCAGTTCTTC. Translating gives CASSSASGRGTYNEQFF.

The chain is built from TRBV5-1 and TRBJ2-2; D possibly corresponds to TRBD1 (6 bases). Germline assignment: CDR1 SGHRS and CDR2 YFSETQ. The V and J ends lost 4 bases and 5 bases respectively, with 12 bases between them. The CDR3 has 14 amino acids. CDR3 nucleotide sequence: TGCGCCAGCAGCCGTGTGGGGGCGACCGGGGAGCTGTTTTTT. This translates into CASSRVGATGELFF.

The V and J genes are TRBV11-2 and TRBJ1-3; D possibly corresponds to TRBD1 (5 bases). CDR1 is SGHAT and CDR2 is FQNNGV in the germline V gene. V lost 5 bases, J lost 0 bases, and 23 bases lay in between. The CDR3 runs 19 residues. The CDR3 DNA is TGTGCCAGCAGCCCCCTGCGGGTGGGACGGACGCGCTCTGGAAACACCATATATTTT. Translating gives CASSPLRVGRTRSGNTIYF.

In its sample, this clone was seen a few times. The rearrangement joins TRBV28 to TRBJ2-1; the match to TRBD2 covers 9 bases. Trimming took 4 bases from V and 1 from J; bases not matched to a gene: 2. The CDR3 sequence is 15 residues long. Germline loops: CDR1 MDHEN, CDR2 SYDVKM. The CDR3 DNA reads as TGTGCCAGCAGTTGGGCGGGAGGGTCCTACAATGAGCAGTTCTTC. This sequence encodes CASSWAGGSYNEQFF.

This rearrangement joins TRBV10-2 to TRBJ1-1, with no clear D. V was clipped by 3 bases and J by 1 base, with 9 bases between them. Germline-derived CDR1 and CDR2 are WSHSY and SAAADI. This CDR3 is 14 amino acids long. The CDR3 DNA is TGCGCCAGCAGTGAATTGACTGGGAACACTGAAGCTTTCTTT. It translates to CASSELTGNTEAFF.

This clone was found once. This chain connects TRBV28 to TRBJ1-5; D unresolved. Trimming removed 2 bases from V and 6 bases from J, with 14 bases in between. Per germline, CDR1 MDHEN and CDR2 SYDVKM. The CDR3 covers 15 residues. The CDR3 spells CASSLISLVGQPQHF. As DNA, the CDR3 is TGTGCCAGCAGTTTAATCTCCCTGGTCGGTCAGCCCCAGCATTTT.

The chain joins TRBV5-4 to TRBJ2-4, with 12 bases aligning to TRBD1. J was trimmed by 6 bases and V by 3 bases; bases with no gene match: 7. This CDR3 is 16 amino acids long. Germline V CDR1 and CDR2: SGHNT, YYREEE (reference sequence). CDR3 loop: CASSWGQGAQRNIQYF. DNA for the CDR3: TGTGCCAGCAGCTGGGGACAGGGGGCCCAGAGAAACATTCAGTACTTC.

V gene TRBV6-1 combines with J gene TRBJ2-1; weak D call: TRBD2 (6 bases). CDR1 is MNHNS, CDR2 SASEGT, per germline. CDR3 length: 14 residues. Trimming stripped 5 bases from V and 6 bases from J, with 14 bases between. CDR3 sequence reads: CASSNGGPINEQFF. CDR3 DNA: TGTGCCAGCAGTAACGGAGGGCCTATCAATGAGCAGTTCTTC.

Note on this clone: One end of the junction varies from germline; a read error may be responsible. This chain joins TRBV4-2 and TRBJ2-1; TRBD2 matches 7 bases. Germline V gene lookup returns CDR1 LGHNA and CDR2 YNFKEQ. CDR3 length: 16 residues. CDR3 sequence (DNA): TGTGCCAGCAGCCAATTGAGCGGGAACCAATACAACGAGCAGTTCTTC. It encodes CASSQLSGNQYNEQFF.

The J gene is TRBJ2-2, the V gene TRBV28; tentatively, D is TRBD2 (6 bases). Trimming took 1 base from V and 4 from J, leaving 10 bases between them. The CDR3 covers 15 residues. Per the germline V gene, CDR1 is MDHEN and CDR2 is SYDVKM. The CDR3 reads CASSLYGGGTGELFF. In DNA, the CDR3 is TGTGCCAGCAGTTTATATGGGGGAGGCACCGGGGAGCTGTTTTTT. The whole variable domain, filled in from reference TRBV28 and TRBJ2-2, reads DVKVTQSSRYLVKRTGEKVFLECVQDMDHENMFWYRQDPGLGLRLIYFSYDVKMKEKGDIPEGYSVSREKKERFSLILESASTNQTSMYLCASSLYGGGTGELFFGEGSRLTVL.

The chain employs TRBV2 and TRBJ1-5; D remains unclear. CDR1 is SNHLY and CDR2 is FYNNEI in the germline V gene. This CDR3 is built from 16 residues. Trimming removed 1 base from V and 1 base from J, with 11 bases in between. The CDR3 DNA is TGTGCCAGCAGTGAAGGTACTTGGGGAAGCAATCAGCCCCAGCATTTT. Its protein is CASSEGTWGSNQPQHF.

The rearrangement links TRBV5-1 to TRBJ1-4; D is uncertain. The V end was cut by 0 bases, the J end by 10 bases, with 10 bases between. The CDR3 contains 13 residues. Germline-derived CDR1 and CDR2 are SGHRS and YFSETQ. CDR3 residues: CASSLARESKLFF. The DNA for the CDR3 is TGCGCCAGCAGCTTGGCACGGGAATCAAAACTGTTTTTT.

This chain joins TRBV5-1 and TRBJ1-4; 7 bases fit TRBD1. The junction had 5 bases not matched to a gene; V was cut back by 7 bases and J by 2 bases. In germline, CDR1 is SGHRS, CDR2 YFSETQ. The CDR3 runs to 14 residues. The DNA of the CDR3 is TGCGCCAGCGGAGGGGGCTCCACTAATGAAAAACTGTTTTTT. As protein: CASGGGSTNEKLFF.

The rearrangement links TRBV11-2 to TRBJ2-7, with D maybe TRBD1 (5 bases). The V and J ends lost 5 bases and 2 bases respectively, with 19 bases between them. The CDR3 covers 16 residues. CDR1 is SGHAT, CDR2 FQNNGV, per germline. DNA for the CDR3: TGTGCCAGCAGCCGACGACAGATTAGTGGGACCTACGAGCAGTACTTC. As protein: CASSRRQISGTYEQYF.

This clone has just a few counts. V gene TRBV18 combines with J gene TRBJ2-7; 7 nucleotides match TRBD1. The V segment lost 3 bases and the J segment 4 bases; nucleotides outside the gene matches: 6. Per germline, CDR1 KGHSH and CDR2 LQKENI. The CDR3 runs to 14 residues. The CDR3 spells CASSPGQEPYEQYF. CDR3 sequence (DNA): TGTGCCAGCTCACCCGGACAGGAGCCGTACGAGCAGTACTTC.

Here the CDR3 DNA reads TGTGCCAGCAGCTGGACTAGCGGGACCATCACAGATACGCAGTATTTT. It specifies CASSWTSGTITDTQYF. The genes are TRBV5-6 and TRBJ2-3; 12 bases are shared with TRBD2. After removal of 3 bases from V and 2 bases from J, the junction contained 4 bases not matched to a gene. The CDR3 runs 16 residues. The germline gives CDR1 SGHDT, CDR2 YYEEEE.

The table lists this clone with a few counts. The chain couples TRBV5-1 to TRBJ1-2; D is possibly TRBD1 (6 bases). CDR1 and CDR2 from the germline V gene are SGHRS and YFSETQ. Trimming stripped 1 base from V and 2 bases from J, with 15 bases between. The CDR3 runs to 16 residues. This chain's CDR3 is CASSLQPLQGNYGYTF. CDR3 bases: TGCGCCAGCAGCTTGCAACCCCTACAGGGAAACTATGGCTACACCTTC.

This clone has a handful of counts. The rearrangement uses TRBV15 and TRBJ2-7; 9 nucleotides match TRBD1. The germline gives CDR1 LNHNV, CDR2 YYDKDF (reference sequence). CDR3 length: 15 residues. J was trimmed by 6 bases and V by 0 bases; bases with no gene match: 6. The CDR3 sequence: CATSREMGQGREQYF. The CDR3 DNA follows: TGTGCCACCAGCAGAGAAATGGGACAGGGCCGCGAGCAGTACTTC.

This CDR3 reads CASSFETSGRRREQYF. CDR3 nucleotide sequence: TGTGCCAGCAGCTTTGAGACTAGCGGGAGAAGGAGGGAGCAGTACTTC. The V gene is TRBV5-6, the J gene TRBJ2-7; 12 bases line up with TRBD2. The V gene end was trimmed by 2 bases and the J gene end by 7 bases; junction bases not matched to a gene: 10. This CDR3 has 16 residues. Germline CDR1 and CDR2: SGHDT and YYEEEE. Variable domain in full (rest from reference TRBV5-6 and TRBJ2-7): DAGVTQSPTHLIKTRGQQVTLRCSPKSGHDTVSWYQQALGQGPQFIFQYYEEEERQRGNFPDRFSGHQFPNYSSELNVNALLLGDSALYLCASSFETSGRRREQYFGPGTRLTVT.

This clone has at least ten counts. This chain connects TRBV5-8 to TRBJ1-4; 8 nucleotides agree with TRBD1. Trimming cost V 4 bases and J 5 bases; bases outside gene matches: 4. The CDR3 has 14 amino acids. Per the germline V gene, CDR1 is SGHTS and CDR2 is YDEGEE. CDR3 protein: CASSPGDRNEKLFF. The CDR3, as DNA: TGTGCCAGCAGCCCGGGGGACAGGAATGAAAAACTGTTTTTT.

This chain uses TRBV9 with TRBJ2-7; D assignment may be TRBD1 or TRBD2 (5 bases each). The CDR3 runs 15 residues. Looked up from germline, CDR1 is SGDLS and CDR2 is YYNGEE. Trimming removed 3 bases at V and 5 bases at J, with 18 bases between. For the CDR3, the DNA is TGTGCCAGCAGCGCCGCACCGGGACCCCCTAACGAGCAGTACTTC. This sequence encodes CASSAAPGPPNEQYF.

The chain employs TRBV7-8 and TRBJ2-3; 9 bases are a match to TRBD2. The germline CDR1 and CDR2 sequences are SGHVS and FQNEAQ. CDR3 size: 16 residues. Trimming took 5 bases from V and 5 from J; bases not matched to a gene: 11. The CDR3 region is CASSPGLAKHGDTQYF. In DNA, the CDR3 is TGTGCCAGCAGCCCGGGACTAGCCAAACACGGAGATACGCAGTATTTT.

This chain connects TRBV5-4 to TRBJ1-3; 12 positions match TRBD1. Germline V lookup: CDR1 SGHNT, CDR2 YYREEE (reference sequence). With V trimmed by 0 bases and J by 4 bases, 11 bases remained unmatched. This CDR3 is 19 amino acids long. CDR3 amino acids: CASSLGLPGQGASGNTIYF. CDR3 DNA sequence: TGTGCCAGCAGCTTGGGGTTACCGGGACAGGGGGCTTCGGGAAACACCATATATTTT.

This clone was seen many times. Here the CDR3 DNA reads TGTGCCAGCAGCTTAGATTATCGGGGACCCTACGAGCAGTACTTC. Translation gives CASSLDYRGPYEQYF. V gene TRBV11-2 combines with J gene TRBJ2-7; D is perhaps TRBD1 or TRBD2 (5 bases each). Germline V gene lookup returns CDR1 SGHAT and CDR2 FQNNGV. The CDR3 totals 15 residues. V dropped 0 bases and J dropped 2 bases, with 11 bases sitting between them.

CDR3: CASSLATRGHEQYF. CDR3 nucleotides: TGTGCCAGCAGCTTAGCGACCCGGGGGCACGAGCAGTACTTC. The chain uses TRBV7-8 and TRBJ2-7, with D perhaps given as TRBD1 or TRBD2 (6 bases each). The germline V gene has CDR1 SGHVS and CDR2 FQNEAQ. The CDR3 runs 14 residues. Trimming removed 0 bases at V and 5 bases at J, with 11 bases between.

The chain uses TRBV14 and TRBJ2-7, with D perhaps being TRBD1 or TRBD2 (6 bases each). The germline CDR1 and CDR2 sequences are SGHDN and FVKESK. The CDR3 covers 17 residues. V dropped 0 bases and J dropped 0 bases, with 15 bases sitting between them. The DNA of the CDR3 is TGTGCCAGCAGCCAAGATCTCAGGAGGGGGAACTCCTACGAGCAGTACTTC. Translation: CASSQDLRRGNSYEQYF. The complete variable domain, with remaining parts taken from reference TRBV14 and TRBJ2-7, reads EAGVTQFPSHSVIEKGQTVTLRCDPISGHDNLYWYRRVMGKEIKFLLHFVKESKQDESGMPNNRFLAERTGGTYSTLKVQPAELEDSGVYFCASSQDLRRGNSYEQYFGPGTRLTVT.

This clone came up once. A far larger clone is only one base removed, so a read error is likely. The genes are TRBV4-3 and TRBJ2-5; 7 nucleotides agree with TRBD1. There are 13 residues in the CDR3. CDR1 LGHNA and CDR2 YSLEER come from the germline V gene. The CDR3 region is CTSSQDREETQYF. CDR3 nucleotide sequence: TGCACCAGCAGCCAAGACAGGGAAGAGACCCAGTACTTC.

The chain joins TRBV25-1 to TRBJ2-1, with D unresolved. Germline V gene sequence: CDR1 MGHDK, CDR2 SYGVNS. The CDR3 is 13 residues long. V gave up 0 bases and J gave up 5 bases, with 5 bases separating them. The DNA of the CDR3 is TGTGCCAGCAGTGAATATGGGGACAATGAGCAGTTCTTC. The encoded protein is CASSEYGDNEQFF.

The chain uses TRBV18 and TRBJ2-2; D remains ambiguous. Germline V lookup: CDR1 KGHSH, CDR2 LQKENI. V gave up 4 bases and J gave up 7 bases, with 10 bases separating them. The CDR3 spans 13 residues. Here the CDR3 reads CASSLTEDGELFF. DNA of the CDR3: TGTGCCAGCTCACTCACCGAGGACGGGGAGCTGTTTTTT.